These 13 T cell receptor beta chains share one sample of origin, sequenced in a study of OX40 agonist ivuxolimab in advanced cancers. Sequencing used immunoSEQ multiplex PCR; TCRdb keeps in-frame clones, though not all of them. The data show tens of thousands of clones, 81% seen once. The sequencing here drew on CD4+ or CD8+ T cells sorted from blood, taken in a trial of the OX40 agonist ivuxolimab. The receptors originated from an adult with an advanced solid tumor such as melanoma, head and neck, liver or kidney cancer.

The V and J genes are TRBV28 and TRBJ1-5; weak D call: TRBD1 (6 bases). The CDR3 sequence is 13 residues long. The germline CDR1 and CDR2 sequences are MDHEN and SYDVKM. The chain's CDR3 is CDQRIGGNQPQHF. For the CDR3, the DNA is TGTGACCAAAGGATAGGGGGGAATCAGCCCCAGCATTTT.

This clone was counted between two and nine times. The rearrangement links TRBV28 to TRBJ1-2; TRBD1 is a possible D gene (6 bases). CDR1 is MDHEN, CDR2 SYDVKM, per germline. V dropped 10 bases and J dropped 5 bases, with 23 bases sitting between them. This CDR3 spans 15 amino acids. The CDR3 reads CAIATGGQFRYGYTF. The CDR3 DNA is TGTGCCATAGCCACGGGGGGCCAATTTAGGTATGGCTACACCTTC.

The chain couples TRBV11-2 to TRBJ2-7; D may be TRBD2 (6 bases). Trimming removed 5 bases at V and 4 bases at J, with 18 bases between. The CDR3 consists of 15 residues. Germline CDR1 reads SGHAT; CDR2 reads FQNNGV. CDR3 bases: TGTGCCAGCAGCCTGGGGGTAGCGGAAACTTACGAGCAGTACTTC. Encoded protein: CASSLGVAETYEQYF.

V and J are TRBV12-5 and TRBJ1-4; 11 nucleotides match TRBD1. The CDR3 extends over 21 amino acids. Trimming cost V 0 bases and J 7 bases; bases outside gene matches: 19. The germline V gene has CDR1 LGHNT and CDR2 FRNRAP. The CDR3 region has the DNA TGTGCTAGTGGTTTGGTAAAATGTCCGGGACAGGGGGAATATGGCTGTGAAAAACTGTTTTTT. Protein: CASGLVKCPGQGEYGCEKLFF. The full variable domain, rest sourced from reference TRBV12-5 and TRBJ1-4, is DARVTQTPRHKVTEMGQEVTMRCQPILGHNTVFWYRQTMMQGLELLAYFRNRAPLDDSGMPKDRFSAEMPDATLATLKIQPSEPRDSAVYFCASGLVKCPGQGEYGCEKLFFGSGTQLSVL.

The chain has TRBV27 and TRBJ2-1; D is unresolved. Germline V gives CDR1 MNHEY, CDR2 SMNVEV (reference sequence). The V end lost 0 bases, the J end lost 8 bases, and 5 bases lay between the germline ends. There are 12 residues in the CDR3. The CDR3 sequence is CASSLSRHEQFF. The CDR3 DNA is TGTGCCAGCAGTTTATCGAGGCATGAGCAGTTCTTC.

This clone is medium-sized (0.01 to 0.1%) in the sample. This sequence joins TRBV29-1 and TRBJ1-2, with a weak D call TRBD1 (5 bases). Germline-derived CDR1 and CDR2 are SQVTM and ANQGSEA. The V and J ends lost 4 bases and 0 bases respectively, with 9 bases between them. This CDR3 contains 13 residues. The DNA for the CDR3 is TGCAGCGTTGGACAGACTGCTAACTATGGCTACACCTTC. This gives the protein CSVGQTANYGYTF.

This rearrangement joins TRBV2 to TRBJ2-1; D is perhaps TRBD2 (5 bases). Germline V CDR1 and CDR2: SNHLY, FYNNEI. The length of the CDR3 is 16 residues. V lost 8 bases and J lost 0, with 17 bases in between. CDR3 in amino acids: CASRARSGNSYNEQFF. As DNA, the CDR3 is TGTGCCAGCCGGGCCCGCTCGGGGAACTCCTACAATGAGCAGTTCTTC.

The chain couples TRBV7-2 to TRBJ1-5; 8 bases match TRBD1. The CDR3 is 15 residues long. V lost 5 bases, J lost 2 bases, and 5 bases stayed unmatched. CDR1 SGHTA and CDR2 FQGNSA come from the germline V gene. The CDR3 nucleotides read TGTGCCAGCAGCCCGCAACAGGGGGGCAATCAGCCCCAGCATTTT. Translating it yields CASSPQQGGNQPQHF.

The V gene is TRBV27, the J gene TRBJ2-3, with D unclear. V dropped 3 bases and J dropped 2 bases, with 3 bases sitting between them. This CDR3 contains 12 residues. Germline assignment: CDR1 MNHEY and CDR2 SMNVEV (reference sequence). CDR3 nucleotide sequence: TGTGCCAGCAGTTTTCTCACAGATACGCAGTATTTT. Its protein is CASSFLTDTQYF.

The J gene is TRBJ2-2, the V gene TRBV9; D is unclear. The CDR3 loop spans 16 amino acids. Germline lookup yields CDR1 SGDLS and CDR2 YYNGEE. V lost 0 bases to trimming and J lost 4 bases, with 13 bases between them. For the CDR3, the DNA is TGTGCCAGCAGCGTAGAGGATTTTGGCACCACCGGGGAGCTGTTTTTT. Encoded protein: CASSVEDFGTTGELFF.

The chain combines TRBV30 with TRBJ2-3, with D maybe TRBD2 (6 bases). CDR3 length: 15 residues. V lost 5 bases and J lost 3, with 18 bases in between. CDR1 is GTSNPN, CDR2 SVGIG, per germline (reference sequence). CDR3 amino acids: CAWDTLASSTDTQYF. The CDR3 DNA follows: TGTGCCTGGGATACACTAGCCTCAAGTACAGATACGCAGTATTTT.

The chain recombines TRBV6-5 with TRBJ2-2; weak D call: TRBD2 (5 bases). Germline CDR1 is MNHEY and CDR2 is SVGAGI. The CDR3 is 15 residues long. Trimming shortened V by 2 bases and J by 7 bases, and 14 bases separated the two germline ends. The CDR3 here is CASSYGRARVGELFF. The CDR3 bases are TGTGCCAGCAGTTACGGCCGGGCGCGGGTCGGGGAGCTGTTTTTT.

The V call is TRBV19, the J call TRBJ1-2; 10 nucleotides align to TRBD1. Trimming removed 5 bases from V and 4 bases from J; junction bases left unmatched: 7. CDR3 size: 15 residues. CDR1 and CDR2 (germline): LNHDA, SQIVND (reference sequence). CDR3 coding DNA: TGTGCCAGTAGTTTGGGACAGGGGAATATCTATGGCTACACCTTC. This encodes CASSLGQGNIYGYTF.